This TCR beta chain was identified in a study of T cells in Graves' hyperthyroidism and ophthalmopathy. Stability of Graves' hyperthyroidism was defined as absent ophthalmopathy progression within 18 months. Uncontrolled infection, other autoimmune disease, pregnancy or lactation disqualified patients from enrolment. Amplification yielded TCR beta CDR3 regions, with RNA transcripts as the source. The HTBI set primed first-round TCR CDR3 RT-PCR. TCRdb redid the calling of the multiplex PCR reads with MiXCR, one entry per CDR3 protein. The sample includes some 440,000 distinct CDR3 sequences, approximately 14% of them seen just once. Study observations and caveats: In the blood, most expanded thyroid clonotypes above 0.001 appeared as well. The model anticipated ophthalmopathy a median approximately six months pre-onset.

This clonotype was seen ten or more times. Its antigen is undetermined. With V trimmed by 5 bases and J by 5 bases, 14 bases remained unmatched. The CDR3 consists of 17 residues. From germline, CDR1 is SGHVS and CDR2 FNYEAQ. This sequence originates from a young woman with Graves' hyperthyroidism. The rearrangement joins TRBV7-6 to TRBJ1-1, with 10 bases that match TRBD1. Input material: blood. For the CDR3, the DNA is TGTGCCAGCAGCGTAGAGGTTGGGACAGGGGAGAGTACTGAAGCTTTCTTT. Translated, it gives CASSVEVGTGESTEAFF.